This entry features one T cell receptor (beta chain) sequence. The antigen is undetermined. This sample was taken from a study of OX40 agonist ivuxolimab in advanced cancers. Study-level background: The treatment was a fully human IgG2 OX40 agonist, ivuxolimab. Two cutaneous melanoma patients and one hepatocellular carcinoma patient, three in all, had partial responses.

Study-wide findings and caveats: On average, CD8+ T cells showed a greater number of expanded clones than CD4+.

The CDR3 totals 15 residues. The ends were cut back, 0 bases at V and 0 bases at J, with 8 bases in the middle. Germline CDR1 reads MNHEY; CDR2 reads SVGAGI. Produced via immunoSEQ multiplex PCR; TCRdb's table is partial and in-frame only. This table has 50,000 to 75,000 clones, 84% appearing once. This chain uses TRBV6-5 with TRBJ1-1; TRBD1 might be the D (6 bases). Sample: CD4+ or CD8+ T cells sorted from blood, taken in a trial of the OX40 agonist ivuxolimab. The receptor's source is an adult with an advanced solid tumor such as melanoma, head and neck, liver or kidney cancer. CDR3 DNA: TGTGCCAGCAGTTACTCCGGACAGATGAACACTGAAGCTTTCTTT. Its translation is CASSYSGQMNTEAFF.